This T cell receptor (beta chain) is from a study of breast tumors, draining lymph nodes, adjacent tissues (dated by TCRdb to about 2016). With respect to the entire study: Breast cancer patients provided tumor, adjacent nontumor tissue and axillary lymph nodes, and the study compared the TCR beta repertoires across these three sources. In human breast cancer, the study set out to assess how tumor, surrounding tissue and draining lymph node repertoires relate to one another and whether T cells might be exchanged between them. Paper-wide results and their limitations: Rather than being directly demonstrated, the conclusion that tumor T cells originate in lymph nodes was presented as consistent with a hypothesis. T-cell repertoire diversity in tumors was found to be lower than in lymph nodes but higher than in nontumor tissue, and preferential V and J gene usage was observed. The data were considered consistent with the idea that most tumor T cells come from the lymph node and then expand in tumor tissue. Tumor and nontumor tissue repertoires were significantly more similar in luminal-like than in basal-like breast cancer.

This clonotype showed up many times. Its antigen remains undetermined. No per-base quality is available; no much larger clone lies one base away. CDR1 SGHRS and CDR2 YFSETQ are derived from the germline V gene. The CDR3 contains 15 residues, cysteine and phenylalanine counted. Solely the CDR3 DNA is kept, with 45 bases framed from the first base. V ends up 4 bases short and J 3 bases short, with an unmatched junction base count of 5. Sequenced using an Illumina HiSeq 2000. TCR beta chain libraries were generated through multiplex PCR amplification. The amplified TCR beta chain products were analyzed by high-throughput sequencing. The raw public data were reprocessed by TCRdb itself: fastp quality trimming at Q25, MiXCR clonotype calling, in-frame beta chains only. A single entry per CDR3 protein holds the most common genes and DNA from its merged rows. The sample table lists tens of thousands of distinct CDR3 sequences, around 55% of them with a count of one. Of the sample, 14% is held by the ten largest clones.

Material: breast tumor tissue. Recombination joined TRBV5-1 with TRBJ2-2, and 8 junction bases match TRBD1. This TCR was recovered from a female donor with breast cancer. Some clones in this sample may be carry-over from other donors' samples. The CDR3 in this case is CASSPGQGDTGELFF. The sequence in DNA is TGCGCCAGCAGCCCAGGACAGGGCGACACCGGGGAGCTGTTTTTT.